This T cell receptor beta chain was profiled in a study of blood T cell repertoires in COVID-19. Study overall: PBMCs, B-cell-depleted T cells, or T cells were the source of the cDNA or gDNA that made up the material.

Repertoires were generated with immunoSEQ multiplex PCR, while TCRdb's copy carries only in-frame clones and drops some. Found here are fewer than 350,000 clones, 90% of them singletons; the top ten hold around 1.7%. CDR3 length: 19 amino acids. Germline trimming cut 4 bases from V and 1 base from J; bases unmatched to any gene: 18. CDR1 is MDHEN and CDR2 is SYDVKM in the germline V gene. Self-reported history from a screening survey and questionnaire set each donor's cohort. The rearrangement uses TRBV28 and TRBJ1-1, with 7 bases lining up with TRBD1. This clonotype was sampled from a woman younger than 35 with acute COVID-19. The sequencing input was PBMCs or T cells enriched from blood (not recorded which). The CDR3 bases are TGTGCCAGCAGTTACAAGATAGGGGGCGCGGGTTTTGCGAACACTGAAGCTTTCTTT. It encodes CASSYKIGGAGFANTEAFF.